The 4 T cell receptor beta chains presented below share a single source sample, sequenced in a study of blood T cell repertoires in COVID-19. The method was immunoSEQ multiplex PCR; TCRdb's version includes in-frame clones alone and lacks a portion of them. Among 130,000 or so clones, 65% to 85% were seen once, and the ten largest hold over 5%. Material: peripheral blood. The receptors shown here come from an older man with active or convalescent COVID-19.

V and J are TRBV11-2 and TRBJ2-7; 7 nucleotides line up with TRBD1. The V and J ends lost 1 base and 5 bases, in that order; junction bases with no gene match: 8. There are 15 residues in the CDR3. The germline V gene encodes CDR1 SGHAT and CDR2 FQNNGV. CDR3 loop: CASSLGARGINEQYF. CDR3 nucleotide sequence: TGTGCCAGCAGCTTAGGAGCCAGGGGGATCAACGAGCAGTACTTC.

The J gene is TRBJ2-1, the V gene TRBV11-3, with D maybe TRBD1 (6 bases). Trimming left V 0 bases short and J 5 bases short, with 8 bases between. The CDR3 covers 14 residues. In germline, CDR1 is SGHNT, CDR2 YENEEA. The CDR3 here is CASSLEGAHNEQFF. The CDR3 DNA reads TGTGCCAGCAGCTTAGAGGGGGCGCACAATGAGCAGTTCTTC. Combining the CDR3 with reference TRBV11-3 and TRBJ2-1 gives the whole variable domain EAGVVQSPRYKIIEKKQPVAFWCNPISGHNTLYWYLQNLGQGPELLIRYENEEAVDDSQLPKDRFSAERLKGVDSTLKIQPAELGDSAVYLCASSLEGAHNEQFFGPGTRLTVL.

The CDR3 is CASSYSGRGAEGYTF. CDR3 DNA: TGTGCCAGCAGTTACTCCGGCAGGGGAGCGGAAGGCTACACCTTC. This chain uses TRBV6-5 with TRBJ1-2, with D perhaps TRBD1 (6 bases). The CDR3 extends over 15 amino acids. V was clipped by 0 bases and J by 8 bases, with 16 bases between them. The germline gives CDR1 MNHEY, CDR2 SVGAGI.

In this sample, this clone turned up once. The chain's CDR3 is CASSQDLAVNEKLFF. The CDR3 DNA follows: TGTGCCAGCAGCCAAGATTTGGCAGTAAATGAAAAACTGTTTTTT. The chain links TRBV3-1 (or the pseudogene TRBV3-2) to TRBJ1-4; D unresolved. The CDR3 is 15 residues long. Trimming removed 0 bases from V and 5 bases from J, with 10 bases in between. From germline, CDR1 is LGHDT and CDR2 YNNKEL (reference sequence).